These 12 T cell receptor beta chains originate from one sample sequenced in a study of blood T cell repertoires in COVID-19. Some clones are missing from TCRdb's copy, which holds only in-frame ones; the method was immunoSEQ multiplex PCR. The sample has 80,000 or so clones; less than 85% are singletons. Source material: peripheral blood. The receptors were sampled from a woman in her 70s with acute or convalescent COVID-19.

The CDR3: CASSQDSNSGGLYEQYF. The CDR3 coding sequence is TGCGCCAGCAGCCAAGACTCGAATAGCGGGGGATTATACGAGCAGTACTTC. The V call is TRBV4-3, the J call TRBJ2-7; 9 bases align to TRBD2. Germline values: CDR1 LGHNA, CDR2 YSLEER. The V gene end was trimmed by 0 bases and the J gene end by 4 bases; junction bases not matched to a gene: 10. There are 17 residues in the CDR3.

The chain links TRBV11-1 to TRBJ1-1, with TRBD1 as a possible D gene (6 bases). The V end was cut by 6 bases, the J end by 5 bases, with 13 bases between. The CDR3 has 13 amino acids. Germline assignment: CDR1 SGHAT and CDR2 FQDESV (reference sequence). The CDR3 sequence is CASRYKGGTEAFF. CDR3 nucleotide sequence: TGTGCCAGCAGATATAAGGGGGGGACTGAAGCTTTCTTT.

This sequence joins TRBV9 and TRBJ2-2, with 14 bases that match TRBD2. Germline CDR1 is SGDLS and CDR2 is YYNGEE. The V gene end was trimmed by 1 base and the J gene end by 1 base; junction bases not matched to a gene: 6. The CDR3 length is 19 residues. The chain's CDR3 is CASSVSGLAGAMNTGELFF. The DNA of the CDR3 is TGTGCCAGCAGCGTATCGGGACTAGCGGGGGCTATGAACACCGGGGAGCTGTTTTTT.

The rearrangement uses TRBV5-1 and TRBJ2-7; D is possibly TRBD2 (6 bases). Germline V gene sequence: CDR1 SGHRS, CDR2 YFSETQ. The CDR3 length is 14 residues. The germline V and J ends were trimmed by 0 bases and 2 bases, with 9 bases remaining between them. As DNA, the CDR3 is TGCGCCAGCAGCTTGGAGGCGGGGACCTACGAGCAGTACTTC. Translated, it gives CASSLEAGTYEQYF.

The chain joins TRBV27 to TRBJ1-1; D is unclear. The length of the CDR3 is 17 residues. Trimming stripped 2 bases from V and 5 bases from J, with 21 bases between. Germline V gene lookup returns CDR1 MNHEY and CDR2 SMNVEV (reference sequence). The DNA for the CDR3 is TGTGCCAGCAGTTTAAAGGGAGGTTCGGGAAAGAGAACTGAAGCTTTCTTT. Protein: CASSLKGGSGKRTEAFF.

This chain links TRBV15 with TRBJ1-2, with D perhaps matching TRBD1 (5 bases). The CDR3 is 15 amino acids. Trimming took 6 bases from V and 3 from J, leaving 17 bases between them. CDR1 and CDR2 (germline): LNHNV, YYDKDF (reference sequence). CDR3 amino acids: CATRDGGREDYGYTF. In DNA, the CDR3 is TGTGCCACCAGGGACGGGGGAAGGGAAGACTATGGCTACACCTTC.

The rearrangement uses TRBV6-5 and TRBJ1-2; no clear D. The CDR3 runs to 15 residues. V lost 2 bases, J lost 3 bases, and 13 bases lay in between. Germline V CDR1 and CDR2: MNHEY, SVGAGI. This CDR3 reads CASSYPRGGYYGYTF. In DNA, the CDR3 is TGTGCCAGCAGTTACCCGAGAGGCGGGTACTATGGCTACACCTTC.

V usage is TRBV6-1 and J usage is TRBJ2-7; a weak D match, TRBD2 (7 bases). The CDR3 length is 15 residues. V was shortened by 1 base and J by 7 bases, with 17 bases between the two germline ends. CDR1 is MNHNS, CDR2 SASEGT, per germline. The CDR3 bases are TGTGCCAGCAGTGAAGGGGCAGGGGAGGGGAGGGAGCAGTACTTC. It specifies CASSEGAGEGREQYF.

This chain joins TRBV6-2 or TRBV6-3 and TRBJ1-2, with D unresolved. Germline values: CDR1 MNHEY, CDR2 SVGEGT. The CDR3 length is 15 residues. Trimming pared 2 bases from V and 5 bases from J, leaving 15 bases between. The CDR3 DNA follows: TGTGCCAGCAGTTACCGGCCAGGTTATTGGTATGGCTACACCTTC. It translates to CASSYRPGYWYGYTF.

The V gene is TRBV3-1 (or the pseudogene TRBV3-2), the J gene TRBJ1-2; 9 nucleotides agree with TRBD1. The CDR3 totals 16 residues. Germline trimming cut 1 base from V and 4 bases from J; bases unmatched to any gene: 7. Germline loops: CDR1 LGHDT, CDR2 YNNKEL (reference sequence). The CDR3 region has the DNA TGTGCCAGCAGCCAAGGGGGACAGGGTCACGCCTATGGCTACACCTTC. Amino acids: CASSQGGQGHAYGYTF.

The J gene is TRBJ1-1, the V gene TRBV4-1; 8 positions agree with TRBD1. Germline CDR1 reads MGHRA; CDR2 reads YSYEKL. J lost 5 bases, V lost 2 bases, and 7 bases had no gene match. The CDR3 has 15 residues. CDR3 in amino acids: CASSQLTGVLTEAFF. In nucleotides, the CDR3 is TGCGCCAGCAGCCAATTGACAGGGGTTTTAACTGAAGCTTTCTTT.

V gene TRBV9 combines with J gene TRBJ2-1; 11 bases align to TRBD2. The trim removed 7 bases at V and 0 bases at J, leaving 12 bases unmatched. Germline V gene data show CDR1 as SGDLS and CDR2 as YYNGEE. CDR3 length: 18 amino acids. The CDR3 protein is CASDTGASGGSSYNEQFF. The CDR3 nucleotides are TGTGCCAGCGATACTGGGGCTAGCGGGGGGAGCTCCTACAATGAGCAGTTCTTC.